The clone carrying this T cell receptor (beta chain) was observed a few times. Source study methods: Reference gene primers were amplified, and this amplification served to estimate nucleated cell counts. Method: immunoSEQ multiplex PCR; TCRdb's copy keeps in-frame clones and lacks some. V and J calls and clone size are copied from that table; D and trimming were computed from the DNA. This sample carries about 220,000 clones, 65% to 85% of them seen once, and the ten largest clones take around 13%. J lost 2 bases, V lost 2 bases, and 3 bases had no gene match. The V gene's germline CDR1 is MNHEY and CDR2 SVGAGI. The CDR3 loop spans 14 amino acids. This sample is drawn from a study of blood T cell repertoires in COVID-19. Study information: There were acute and convalescent COVID-19 samples, and they came from the United States, Italy and Spain. Nucleic acid was either cDNA or gDNA, and it came from T cells, B-cell-depleted T cells, or PBMCs.

The chain combines TRBV6-5 with TRBJ2-7, with 7 bases lining up with TRBD1. Specimen: peripheral blood. The source of this sequence is a human donor in a cohort sampled during active COVID-19. CDR3 residues: CASSYDREAYEQYF. The CDR3 bases are TGTGCCAGCAGTTACGACAGGGAAGCCTACGAGCAGTACTTC.